This T cell receptor (beta chain) was identified during a study of identical twins. V lost 4 bases and J lost 4, with 8 bases in between. The length of the CDR3 is 12 residues. Per the germline V gene, CDR1 is LGHDT and CDR2 is YNNKEL (reference sequence). TCRdb recomputed calls from the 5' RACE reads with MiXCR, one row per CDR3 protein. This table holds fewer than 250,000 distinct CDR3 sequences, less than 8% found once. This clonotype was observed at least ten times. The sample was also linked to a second study, of yellow fever vaccine responses in identical twins.

The chain couples TRBV3-1 to TRBJ2-7; D call uncertain. The clonotype comes from a woman aged 18 to 35 in good health. The sequenced sample consisted of memory (CD45RO+) T cells sorted from blood. CDR3 coding DNA: TGTGCCAGCAGCCCGGGCAGTTACGAGCAGTACTTC. Translated: CASSPGSYEQYF.